This TCR beta chain derives from a study of radiation and T cells in renal cell carcinoma. Findings and limits, study-wide: From baseline, blood top tumor clonotypes peaked at 2 weeks post-radiation. Pretreatment tumor biopsies were lacking, so baseline clonotypes are unknown.

A remark on this clone: As yet, its antigen is unknown.

The repertoire was sequenced with immunoSEQ multiplex PCR; TCRdb's copy has only in-frame clones and lacks some. Of approximately 43,000 clones listed, roughly 82% are singletons. Time point in this sample: blood 4 weeks post-SBRT, at nephrectomy. Treatment here: 15 Gy SBRT to primary tumor, nephrectomy 4 weeks later. The tumor was a clear cell renal cell carcinoma. The CDR3 runs 14 residues. CDR1 and CDR2 (germline): LGHNT, FRNRAP. Trimming took 3 bases from V and 10 from J; bases not matched to a gene: 3. The chain has TRBV12-5 and TRBJ2-1; TRBD2 agrees at 13 bases. The clonotype originates from a woman in her 70s with renal cell carcinoma. The sequenced sample was blood, obtained from a patient whose treatment included radiotherapy and nephrectomy. CDR3 in amino acids: CASGLAGLAGEQFF. DNA for the CDR3: TGTGCTAGTGGTTTAGCGGGACTAGCGGGAGAGCAGTTCTTC.